This T cell receptor beta chain was obtained from a study of blood T cell repertoires in COVID-19. Germline CDR1 SGHRS, CDR2 YFSETQ. The CDR3 spans 18 residues. V was pared by 4 bases and J by 10 bases, with 27 bases between. In the source study's methods: Amplified reference gene primers provided the basis for estimating nucleated cell counts. Clones were read by immunoSEQ multiplex PCR, and TCRdb kept only the in-frame ones, dropping some. D and trimming come from the DNA, and the V and J calls and clone size come from that table. The top ten hold about 5.7% of the sample, which has about 160,000 clones, over 80% seen once.

This sequence joins TRBV5-1 and TRBJ1-6, with D possibly being TRBD1 (5 bases). The receptor's source is a man of 80 years or more with acute or convalescent COVID-19. The sequencing input was peripheral blood. CDR3 amino acids: CASSLEGGGLRLGSPLHF. In DNA, the CDR3 is TGCGCCAGCAGCCTGGAGGGTGGGGGTTTAAGACTAGGATCACCCCTCCACTTT. Variable domain in full (rest from reference TRBV5-1 and TRBJ1-6): KAGVTQTPRYLIKTRGQQVTLSCSPISGHRSVSWYQQTPGQGLQFLFEYFSETQRNKGNFPGRFSGRQFSNSRSEMNVSTLELGDSALYLCASSLEGGGLRLGSPLHFGNGTRLTVT.